This TCR beta chain was found in a study of blood T cell repertoires in COVID-19. Using immunoSEQ multiplex PCR, the repertoire was profiled, and TCRdb retains in-frame clones only, with some absent. Counted here are approximately 200,000 clones, 86% occurring once; the ten biggest clones make up less than 3.5%. The CDR3 contains 15 residues. Trimming removed 0 bases from V and 4 bases from J, with 12 bases in between. Germline CDR1 and CDR2: MGHDK and SYGVNS. The sample comprised peripheral blood. The chain joins TRBV25-1 to TRBJ1-1; no reliable D call. The origin of this receptor is a woman in her twenties or thirties with active or convalescent COVID-19. The CDR3 here is CASSEYGQVGTEAFF. The CDR3 DNA is TGTGCCAGCAGTGAATATGGGCAGGTGGGCACTGAAGCTTTCTTT.